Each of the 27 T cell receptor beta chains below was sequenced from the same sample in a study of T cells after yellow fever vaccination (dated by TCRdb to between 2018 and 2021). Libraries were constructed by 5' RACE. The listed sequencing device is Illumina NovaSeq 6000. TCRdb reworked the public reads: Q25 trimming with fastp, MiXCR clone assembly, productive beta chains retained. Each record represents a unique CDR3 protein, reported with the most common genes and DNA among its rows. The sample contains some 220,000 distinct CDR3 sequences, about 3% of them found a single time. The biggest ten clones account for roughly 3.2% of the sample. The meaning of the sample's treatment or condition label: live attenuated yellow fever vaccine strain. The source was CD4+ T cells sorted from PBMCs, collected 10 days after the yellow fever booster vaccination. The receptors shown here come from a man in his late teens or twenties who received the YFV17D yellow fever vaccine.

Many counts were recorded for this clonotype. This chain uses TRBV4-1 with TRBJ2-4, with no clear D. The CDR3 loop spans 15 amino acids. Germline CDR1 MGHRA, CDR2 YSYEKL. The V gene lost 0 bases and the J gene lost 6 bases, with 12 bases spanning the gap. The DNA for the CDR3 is TGCGCCAGCAGCCAAGAGGGCTGGTCCTCAAACATTCAGTACTTC. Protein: CASSQEGWSSNIQYF.

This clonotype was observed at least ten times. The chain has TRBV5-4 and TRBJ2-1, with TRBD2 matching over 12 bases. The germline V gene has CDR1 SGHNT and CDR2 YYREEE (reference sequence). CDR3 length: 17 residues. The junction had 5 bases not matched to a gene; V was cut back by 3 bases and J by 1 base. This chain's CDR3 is CASSYGLAGPSYNEQFF. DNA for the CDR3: TGTGCCAGCAGCTATGGACTAGCGGGGCCATCCTACAATGAGCAGTTCTTC. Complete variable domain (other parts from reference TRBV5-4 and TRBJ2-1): ETGVTQSPTHLIKTRGQQVTLRCSSQSGHNTVSWYQQALGQGPQFIFQYYREEENGRGNFPPRFSGLQFPNYSSELNVNALELDDSALYLCASSYGLAGPSYNEQFFGPGTRLTVL.

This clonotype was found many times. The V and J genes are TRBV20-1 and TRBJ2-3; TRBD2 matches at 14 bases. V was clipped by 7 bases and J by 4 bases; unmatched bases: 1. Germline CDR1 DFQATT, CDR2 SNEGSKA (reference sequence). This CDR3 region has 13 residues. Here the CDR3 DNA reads TGCAGTGGGGGACTAGCGGGGGCAGATACGCAGTATTTT. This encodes CSGGLAGADTQYF.

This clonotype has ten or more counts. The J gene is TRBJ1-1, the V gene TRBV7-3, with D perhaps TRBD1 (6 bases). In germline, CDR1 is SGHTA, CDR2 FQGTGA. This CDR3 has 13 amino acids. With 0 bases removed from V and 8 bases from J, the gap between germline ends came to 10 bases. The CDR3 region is CASSLTAGTEAFF. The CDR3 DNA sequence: TGTGCCAGCAGCTTAACGGCCGGGACAGAAGCTTTCTTT.

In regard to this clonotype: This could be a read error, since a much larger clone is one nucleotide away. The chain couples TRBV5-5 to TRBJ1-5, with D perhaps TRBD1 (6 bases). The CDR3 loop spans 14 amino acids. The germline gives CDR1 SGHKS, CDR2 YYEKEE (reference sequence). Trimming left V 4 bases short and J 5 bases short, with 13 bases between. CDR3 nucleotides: TGTGCCAGCAGCCCGGACAGTTTAGATCAGCCCCAGCATTTT. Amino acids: CASSPDSLDQPQHF.

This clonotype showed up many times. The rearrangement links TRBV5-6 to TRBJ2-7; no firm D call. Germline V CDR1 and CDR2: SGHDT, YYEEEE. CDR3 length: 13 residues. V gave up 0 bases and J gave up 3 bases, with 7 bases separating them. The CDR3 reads CASSLGQIYEQYV. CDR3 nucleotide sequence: TGTGCCAGCAGCTTGGGGCAGATCTACGAGCAGTACGTC.

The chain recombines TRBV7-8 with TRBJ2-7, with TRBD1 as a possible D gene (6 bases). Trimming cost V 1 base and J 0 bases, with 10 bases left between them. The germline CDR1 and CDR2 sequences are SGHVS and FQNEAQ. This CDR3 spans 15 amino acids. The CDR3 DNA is TGTGCCAGCAGCTTAGAGGCGGACAGCTCCTACGAGCAGTACGTC. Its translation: CASSLEADSSYEQYV.

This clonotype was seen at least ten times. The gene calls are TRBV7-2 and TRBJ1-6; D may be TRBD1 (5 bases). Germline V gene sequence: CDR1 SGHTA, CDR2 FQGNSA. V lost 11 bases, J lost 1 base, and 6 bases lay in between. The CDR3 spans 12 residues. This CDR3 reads CAGASYNSPLHF. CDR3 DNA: TGTGCCGGGGCTTCCTATAATTCACCCCTCCACTTT.

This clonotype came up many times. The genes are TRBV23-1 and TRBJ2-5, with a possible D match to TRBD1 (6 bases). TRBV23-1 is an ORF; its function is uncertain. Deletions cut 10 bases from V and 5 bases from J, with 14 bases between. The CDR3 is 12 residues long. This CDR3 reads CATTGPGETQYF. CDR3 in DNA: TGCGCCACCACAGGGCCTGGGGAGACCCAGTACTTC.

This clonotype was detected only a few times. CDR3 DNA sequence: TGTGCCAGCAGCTTACTCGAAGGTATCTATGGCTACACCTTC. Protein product: CASSLLEGIYGYTF. The V and J genes are TRBV7-9 and TRBJ1-2; D not resolved. V lost 2 bases and J lost 4, with 11 bases in between. The CDR3 covers 14 residues. Germline V gene lookup returns CDR1 SEHNR and CDR2 FQNEAQ (reference sequence).

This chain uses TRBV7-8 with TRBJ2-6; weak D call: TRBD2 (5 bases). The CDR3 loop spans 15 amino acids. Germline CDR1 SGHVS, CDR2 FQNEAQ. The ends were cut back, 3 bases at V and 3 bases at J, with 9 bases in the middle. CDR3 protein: CASSLTGVGANVLTF. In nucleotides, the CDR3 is TGTGCCAGCAGCTTGACCGGGGTTGGGGCCAACGTCCTGACTTTC.

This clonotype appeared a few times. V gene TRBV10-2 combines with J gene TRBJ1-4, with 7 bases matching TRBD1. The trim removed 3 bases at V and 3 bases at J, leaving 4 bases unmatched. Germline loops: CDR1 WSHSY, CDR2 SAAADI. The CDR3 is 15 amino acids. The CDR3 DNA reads TGCGCCAGCAGTGATCTGGGGACAGCTAATGAAAAACTGTTTTTT. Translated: CASSDLGTANEKLFF.

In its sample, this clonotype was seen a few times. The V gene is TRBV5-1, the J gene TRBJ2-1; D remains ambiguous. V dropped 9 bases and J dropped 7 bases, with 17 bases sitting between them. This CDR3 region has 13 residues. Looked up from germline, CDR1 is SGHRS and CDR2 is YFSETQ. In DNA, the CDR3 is TGCGCCACCTCGACCTGGGCAAGAAATGAGCAGTTCTTC. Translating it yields CATSTWARNEQFF.

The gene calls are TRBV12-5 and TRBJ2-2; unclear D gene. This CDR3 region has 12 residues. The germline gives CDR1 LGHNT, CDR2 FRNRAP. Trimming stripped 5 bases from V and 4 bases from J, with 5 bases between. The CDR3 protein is CASGTLTGELFF. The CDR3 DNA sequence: TGTGCTAGTGGTACTCTCACCGGGGAGCTGTTTTTT.

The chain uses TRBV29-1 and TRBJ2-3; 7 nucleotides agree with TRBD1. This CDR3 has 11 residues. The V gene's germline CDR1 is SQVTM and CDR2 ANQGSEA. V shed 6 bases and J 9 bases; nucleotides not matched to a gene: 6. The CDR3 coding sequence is TGCAGCGTAACCAGGGGGATGACGCAGTATTTT. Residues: CSVTRGMTQYF.

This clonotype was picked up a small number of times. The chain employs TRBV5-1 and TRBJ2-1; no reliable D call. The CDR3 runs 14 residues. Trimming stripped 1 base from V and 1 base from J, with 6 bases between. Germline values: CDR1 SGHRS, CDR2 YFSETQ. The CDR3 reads CASSLSLSYNEQFF. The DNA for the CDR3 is TGCGCCAGCAGCTTGTCTCTGTCCTACAATGAGCAGTTCTTC. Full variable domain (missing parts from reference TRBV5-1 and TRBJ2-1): KAGVTQTPRYLIKTRGQQVTLSCSPISGHRSVSWYQQTPGQGLQFLFEYFSETQRNKGNFPGRFSGRQFSNSRSEMNVSTLELGDSALYLCASSLSLSYNEQFFGPGTRLTVL.

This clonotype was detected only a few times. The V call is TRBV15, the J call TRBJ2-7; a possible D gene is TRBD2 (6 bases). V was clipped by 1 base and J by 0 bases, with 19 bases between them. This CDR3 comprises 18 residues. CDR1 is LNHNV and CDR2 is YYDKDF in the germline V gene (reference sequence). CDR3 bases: TGTGCCACCAGCAGAGCCTCCCCAGGAGGGGCCCTCTCCTACGAGCAGTACTTC. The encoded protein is CATSRASPGGALSYEQYF.

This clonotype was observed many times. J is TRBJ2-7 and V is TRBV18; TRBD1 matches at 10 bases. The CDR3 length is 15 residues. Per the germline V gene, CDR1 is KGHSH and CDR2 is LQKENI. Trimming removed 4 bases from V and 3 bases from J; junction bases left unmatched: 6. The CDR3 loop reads CASSRGTGDLYEQYV. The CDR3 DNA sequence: TGTGCCAGCTCACGCGGGACAGGGGATCTCTACGAGCAGTACGTC.

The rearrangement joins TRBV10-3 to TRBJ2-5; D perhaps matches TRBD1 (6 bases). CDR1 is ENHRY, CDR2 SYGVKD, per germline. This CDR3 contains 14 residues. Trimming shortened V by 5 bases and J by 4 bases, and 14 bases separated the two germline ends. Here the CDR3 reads CAISRAGDAETQYF. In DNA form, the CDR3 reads TGTGCCATCAGTAGAGCAGGGGATGCAGAGACCCAGTACTTC.

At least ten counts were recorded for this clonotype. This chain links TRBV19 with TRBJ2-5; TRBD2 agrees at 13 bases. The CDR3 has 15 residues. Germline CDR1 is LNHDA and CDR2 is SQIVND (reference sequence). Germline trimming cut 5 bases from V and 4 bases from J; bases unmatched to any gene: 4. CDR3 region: CASSAGTSGAETQYF. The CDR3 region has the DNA TGTGCCAGTAGTGCCGGGACTAGCGGGGCAGAGACCCAGTACTTC.

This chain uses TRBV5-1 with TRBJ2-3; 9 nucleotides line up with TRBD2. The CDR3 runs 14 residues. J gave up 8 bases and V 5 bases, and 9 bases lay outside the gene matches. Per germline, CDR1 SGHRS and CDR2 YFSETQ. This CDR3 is CASRVAGGRLTQYF. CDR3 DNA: TGCGCCAGCAGGGTTGCGGGGGGGCGACTTACGCAGTATTTT.

For the CDR3, the DNA is TGCAGTGCTTCCGGGACCCACAGTAGCACGCAGTATTTT. Translating it yields CSASGTHSSTQYF. The chain uses TRBV20-1 and TRBJ2-3; tentatively, D is TRBD1 or TRBD2 (5 bases each). The ends were cut back, 5 bases at V and 9 bases at J, with 18 bases in the middle. The CDR3 loop spans 13 amino acids. Germline V gene lookup returns CDR1 DFQATT and CDR2 SNEGSKA (reference sequence).

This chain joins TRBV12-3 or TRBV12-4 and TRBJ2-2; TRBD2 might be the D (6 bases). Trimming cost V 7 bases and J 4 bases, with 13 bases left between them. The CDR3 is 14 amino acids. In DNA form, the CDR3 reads TGTGCCAGCACCCACCCAGCGGGCACCGGGGAGCTGTTTTTT. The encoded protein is CASTHPAGTGELFF.

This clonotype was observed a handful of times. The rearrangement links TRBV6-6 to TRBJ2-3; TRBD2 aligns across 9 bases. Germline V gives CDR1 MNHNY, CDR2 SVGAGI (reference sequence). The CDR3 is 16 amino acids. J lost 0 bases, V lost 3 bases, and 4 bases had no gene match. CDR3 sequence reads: CASSYSGGYSTDTQYF. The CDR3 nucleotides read TGTGCCAGCAGTTATAGCGGGGGCTATAGCACAGATACGCAGTATTTT.

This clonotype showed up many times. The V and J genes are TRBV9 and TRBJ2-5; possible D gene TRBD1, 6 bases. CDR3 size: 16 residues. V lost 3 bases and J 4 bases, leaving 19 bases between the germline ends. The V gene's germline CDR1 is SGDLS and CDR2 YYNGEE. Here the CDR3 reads CASSETTNRAGETQYF. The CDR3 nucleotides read TGTGCCAGCAGCGAGACTACCAACAGGGCGGGAGAGACCCAGTACTTC.

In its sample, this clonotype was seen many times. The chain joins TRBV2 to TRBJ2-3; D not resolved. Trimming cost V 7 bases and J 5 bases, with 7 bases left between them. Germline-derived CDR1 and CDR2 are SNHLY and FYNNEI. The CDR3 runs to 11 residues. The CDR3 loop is CASILQDTQYF. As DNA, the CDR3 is TGTGCCAGCATACTACAAGATACGCAGTATTTT.

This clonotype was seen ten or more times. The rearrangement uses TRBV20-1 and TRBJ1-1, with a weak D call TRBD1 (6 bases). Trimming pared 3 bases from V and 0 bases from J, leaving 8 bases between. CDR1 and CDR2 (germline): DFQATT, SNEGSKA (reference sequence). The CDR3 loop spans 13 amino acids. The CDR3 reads CSARGDMNTEAFF. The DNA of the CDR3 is TGCAGTGCTAGGGGGGACATGAACACTGAAGCTTTCTTT.